This TCR beta chain stems from a study of naive and memory T cell subsets. This CDR3 contains 17 residues. Trimming cost V 7 bases and J 0 bases, with 19 bases left between them. The germline gives CDR1 SGHAT, CDR2 FQNNGV. TCR cDNA received a 3' ligated oligonucleotide that carried a UMI. The SP2 primer and nested alpha and beta constant region primers amplified ligated cDNA in four rounds. For blood and skin samples, reverse transcription used TCR alpha and beta constant primers. TCRdb processed the 5' RACE reads anew with MiXCR; each CDR3 protein has one entry. The data show 60,000 or so distinct CDR3 sequences, with 7.2% seen just once and 8% to 10% held by the top ten. This clonotype was detected many times.

The source is a male donor in good health. This chain links TRBV11-2 with TRBJ2-1; possibly TRBD1 or TRBD2 for D (5 bases each). The CDR3 DNA follows: TGTGCCAGCACTCTAGGTCCCGGGGACCTCTCCTACAATGAGCAGTTCTTC. Translation gives CASTLGPGDLSYNEQFF.